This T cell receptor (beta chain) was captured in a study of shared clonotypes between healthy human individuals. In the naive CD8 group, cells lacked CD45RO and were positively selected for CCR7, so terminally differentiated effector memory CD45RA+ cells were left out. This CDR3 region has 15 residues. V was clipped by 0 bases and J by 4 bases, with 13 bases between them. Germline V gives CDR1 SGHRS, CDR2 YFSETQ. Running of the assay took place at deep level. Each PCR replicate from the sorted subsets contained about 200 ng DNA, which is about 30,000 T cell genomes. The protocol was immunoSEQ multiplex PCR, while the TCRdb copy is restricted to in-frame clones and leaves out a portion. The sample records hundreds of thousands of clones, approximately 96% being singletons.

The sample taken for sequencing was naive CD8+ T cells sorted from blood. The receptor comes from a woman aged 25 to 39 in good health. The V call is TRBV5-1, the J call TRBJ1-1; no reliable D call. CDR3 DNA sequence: TGCGCCAGCAGCTTGGGGCCTCGGGGTGGCACTGAAGCTTTCTTT. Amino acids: CASSLGPRGGTEAFF.